This TCR beta chain was profiled in a study of blood T cell repertoires in COVID-19. On the study more broadly: The United States, Italy and Spain supplied acute and convalescent COVID-19 samples.

Germline CDR1 is SNHLY and CDR2 is FYNNEI. This CDR3 comprises 18 residues. Losses at the gene ends were 5 bases for V and 2 bases for J; bases not matched to a gene: 15. All recovered Cohort 3 donors got two negative PCRs, got clearance, or saw symptom resolution. Original processing methods: Reference gene primer amplification yielded estimated nucleated cell counts. Using immunoSEQ multiplex PCR, the repertoire was profiled, and TCRdb retains in-frame clones only, with some absent. V, J and clone size derive from that table, while D and trimming were established from the DNA sequence. This table holds approximately 200,000 clones, approximately 84% found once.

The sequencing input was PBMCs or T cells enriched from blood (not recorded which). This rearrangement joins TRBV2 to TRBJ2-4; TRBD2 matches at 7 bases. The receptor was derived from a woman aged 25 to 39 who had recovered from COVID-19. The CDR3 coding sequence is TGTGCCAGCAGTTCCGGGACTATGTTTCTCCTATCCAAAAACATTCAGTACTTC. The encoded protein is CASSSGTMFLLSKNIQYF.